This T cell receptor (beta chain) emerged from a study of control samples from healthy donors and cancer patients. The protocol was immunoSEQ multiplex PCR, while the TCRdb copy is restricted to in-frame clones and leaves out a portion. The sample has some 150,000 clones; just over 95% are singletons. Trimming removed 4 bases from V and 4 bases from J, with 14 bases in between. This CDR3 is 14 amino acids long. Per germline, CDR1 SGDLS and CDR2 YYNGEE. This sequence was found in a woman aged 25 to 39 in good health. The rearrangement links TRBV9 to TRBJ1-2; D may be TRBD1 (5 bases). Sequencing used blood. The CDR3 nucleotides are TGTGCCAGCAGCCCCACGGACGGGGGCTATGGCTACACCTTC. Translated, it gives CASSPTDGGYGYTF. The full variable domain, its missing parts supplied by reference TRBV9 and TRBJ1-2, is DSGVTQTPKHLITATGQRVTLRCSPRSGDLSVYWYQQSLDQGLQFLIQYYNGEERAKGNILERFSAQQFPDLHSELNLSSLELGDSALYFCASSPTDGGYGYTFGSGTRLTVV.